This TCR beta chain was sequenced during a study of shared clonotypes between healthy human individuals. Study-level background: Three plates were used per donor for CD4 naive, three for CD4 memory, two for CD8 naive and one for CD8 memory.

V lost 0 bases and J 8 bases, leaving 17 bases between the germline ends. This CDR3 contains 15 residues. Germline V gives CDR1 SGHRS, CDR2 YFSETQ. Clones were sequenced by immunoSEQ multiplex PCR, and TCRdb holds only the in-frame ones, with some missing. The data hold hundreds of thousands of clones, with more than 70% observed a single time. As for this clone: Its antigen remains unknown.

Whole-study findings and limits: It was anticipated that sequencing depth would influence how many clonotypes donors shared. Naive CD4 clonotype sharing across a handful of donors was roughly 5%.

The chain recombines TRBV5-1 with TRBJ1-2; D ambiguous. The source material was memory CD4+ T cells sorted from blood. Subset of the sample: CD45RA-negative fraction. This receptor was identified in a woman in her twenties or thirties in good health. The CDR3 DNA is TGCGCCAGCAGCTTGGCCTCCTTGGACTCGCGCGGCTACACCTTC. Protein product: CASSLASLDSRGYTF.